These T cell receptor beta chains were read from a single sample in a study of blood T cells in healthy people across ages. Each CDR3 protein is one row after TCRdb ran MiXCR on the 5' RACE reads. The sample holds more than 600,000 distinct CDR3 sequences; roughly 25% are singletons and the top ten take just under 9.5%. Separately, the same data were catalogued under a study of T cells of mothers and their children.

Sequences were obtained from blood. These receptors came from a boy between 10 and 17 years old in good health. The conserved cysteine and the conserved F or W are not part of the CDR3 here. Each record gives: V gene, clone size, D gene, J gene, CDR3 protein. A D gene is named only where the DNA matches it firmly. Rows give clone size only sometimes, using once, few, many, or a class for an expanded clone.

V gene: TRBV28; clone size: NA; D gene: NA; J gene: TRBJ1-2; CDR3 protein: ASSNPYYGYT
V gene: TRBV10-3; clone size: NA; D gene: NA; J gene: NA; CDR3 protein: AISDPRAGLGANMQF
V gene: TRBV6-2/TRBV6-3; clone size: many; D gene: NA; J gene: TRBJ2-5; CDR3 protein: ASRDWLQETQY
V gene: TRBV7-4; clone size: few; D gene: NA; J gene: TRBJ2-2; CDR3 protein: ASSKPLASTGELF
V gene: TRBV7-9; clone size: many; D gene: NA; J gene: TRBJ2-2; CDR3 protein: ASSFRGPTGELF
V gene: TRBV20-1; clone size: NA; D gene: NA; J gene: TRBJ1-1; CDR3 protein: SARDGTIFEGTEAF
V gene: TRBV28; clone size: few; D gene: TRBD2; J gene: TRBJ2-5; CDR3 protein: ASSSSLTSGRGETQY
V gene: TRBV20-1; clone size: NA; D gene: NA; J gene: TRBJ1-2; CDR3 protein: SASHRDLGYGYT
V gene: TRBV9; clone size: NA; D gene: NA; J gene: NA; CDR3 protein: ASSVEATSYHEQY
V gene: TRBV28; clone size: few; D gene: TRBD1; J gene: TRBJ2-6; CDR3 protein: ASSLGTAYSGANVLT
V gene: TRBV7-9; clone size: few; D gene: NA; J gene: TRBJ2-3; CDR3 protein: ASGGVPSTDTQY
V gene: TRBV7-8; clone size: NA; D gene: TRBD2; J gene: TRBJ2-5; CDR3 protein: ASSGPGLGRIEQY
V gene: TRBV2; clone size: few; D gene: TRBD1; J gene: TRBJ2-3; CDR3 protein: ASSRDRVTDTQY
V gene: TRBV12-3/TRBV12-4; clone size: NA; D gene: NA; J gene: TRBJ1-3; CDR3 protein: VSSLAGPYSGNTIH
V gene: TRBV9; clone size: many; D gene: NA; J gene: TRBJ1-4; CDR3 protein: ASSADEKLF
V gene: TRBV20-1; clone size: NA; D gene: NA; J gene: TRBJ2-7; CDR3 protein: SASPMGGSSYEQY
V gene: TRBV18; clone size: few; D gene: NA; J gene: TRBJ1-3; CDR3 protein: ASSPDQGRHTIY
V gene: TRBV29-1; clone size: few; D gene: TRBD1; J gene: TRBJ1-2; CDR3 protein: SVGQGAGDGYT
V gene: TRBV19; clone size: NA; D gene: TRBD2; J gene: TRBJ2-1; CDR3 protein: ASSSSGLAGGNEQF
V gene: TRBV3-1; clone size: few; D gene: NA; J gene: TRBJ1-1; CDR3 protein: ASSHYGNTEAF
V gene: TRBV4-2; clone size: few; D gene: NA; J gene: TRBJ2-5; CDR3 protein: ASSFEAEETQY
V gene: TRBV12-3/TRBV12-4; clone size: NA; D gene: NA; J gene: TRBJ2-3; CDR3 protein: ASNYDRPGTGTQY
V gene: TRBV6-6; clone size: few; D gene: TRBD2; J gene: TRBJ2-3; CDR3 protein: ASSLRDGGGADTRY
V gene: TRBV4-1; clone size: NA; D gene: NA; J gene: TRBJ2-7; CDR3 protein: ASSQDRLYEQY
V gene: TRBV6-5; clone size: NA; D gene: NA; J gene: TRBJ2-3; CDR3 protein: ASRPGVKDTQY
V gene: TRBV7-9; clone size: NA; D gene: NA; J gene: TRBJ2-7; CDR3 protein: ASTRLSEGDTRYEQY
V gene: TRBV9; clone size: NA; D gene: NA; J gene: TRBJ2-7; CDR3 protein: ASSAEPSYEQY
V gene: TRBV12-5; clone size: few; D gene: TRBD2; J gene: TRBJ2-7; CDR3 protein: ASATGFAGGTPYEQY
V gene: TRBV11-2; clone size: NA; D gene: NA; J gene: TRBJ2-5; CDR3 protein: ASRRRYRVGQETQY
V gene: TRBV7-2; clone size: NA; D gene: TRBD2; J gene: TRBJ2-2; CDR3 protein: ASSLEAGDGELF
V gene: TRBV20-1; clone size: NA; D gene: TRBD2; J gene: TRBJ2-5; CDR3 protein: SARDGLAGAGETQY
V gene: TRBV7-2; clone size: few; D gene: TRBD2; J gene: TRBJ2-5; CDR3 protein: ASSLRSSGRETQY
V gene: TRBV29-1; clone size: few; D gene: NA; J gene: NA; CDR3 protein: SVQGAYEQY
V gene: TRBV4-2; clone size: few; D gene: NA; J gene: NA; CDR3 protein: ASSHPSGRMQF
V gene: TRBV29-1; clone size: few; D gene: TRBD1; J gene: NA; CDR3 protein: SVSPGQHNYEQY
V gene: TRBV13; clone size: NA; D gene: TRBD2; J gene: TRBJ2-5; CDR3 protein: ASSSAAGPVGETQY
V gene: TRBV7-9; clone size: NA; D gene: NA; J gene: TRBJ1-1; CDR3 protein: ASSLPPGDTEAF
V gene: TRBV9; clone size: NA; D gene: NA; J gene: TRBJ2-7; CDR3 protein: ASSVSGRGEQY
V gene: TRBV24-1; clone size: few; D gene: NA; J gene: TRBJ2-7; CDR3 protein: ATSDLTGRY
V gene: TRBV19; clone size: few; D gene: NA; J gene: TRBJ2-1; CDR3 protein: ASSIRGVYNEQF
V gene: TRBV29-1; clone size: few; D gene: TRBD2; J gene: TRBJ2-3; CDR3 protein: SVESRLAADTQY
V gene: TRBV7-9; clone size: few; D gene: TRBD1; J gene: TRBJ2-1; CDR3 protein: ASSFRWTGLYNEQF
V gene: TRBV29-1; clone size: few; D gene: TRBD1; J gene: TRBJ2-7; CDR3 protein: SLLTGNEQY
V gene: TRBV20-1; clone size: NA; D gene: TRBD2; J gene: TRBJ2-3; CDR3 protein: SARVLREGGYTQY
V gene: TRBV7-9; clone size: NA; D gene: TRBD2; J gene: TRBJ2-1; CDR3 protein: ASSFLAGEFFHNEQF
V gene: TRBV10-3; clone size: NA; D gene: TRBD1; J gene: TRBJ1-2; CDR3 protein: AISGDREGYGYT
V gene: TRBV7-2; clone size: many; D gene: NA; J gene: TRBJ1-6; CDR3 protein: ASRLKDSYNSPLH
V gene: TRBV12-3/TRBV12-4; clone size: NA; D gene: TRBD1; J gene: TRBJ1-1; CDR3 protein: ASRTGEGENTEAF
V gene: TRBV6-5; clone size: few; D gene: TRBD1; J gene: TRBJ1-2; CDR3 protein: ASSPLPGQVLVYGYT
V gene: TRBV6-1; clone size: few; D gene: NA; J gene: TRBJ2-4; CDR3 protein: ATVQGAKNIQY
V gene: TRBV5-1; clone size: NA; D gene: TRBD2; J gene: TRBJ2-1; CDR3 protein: ASSGAGLAGKYNEQF
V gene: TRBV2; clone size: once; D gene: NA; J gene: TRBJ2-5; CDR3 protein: ASGGIKTQY
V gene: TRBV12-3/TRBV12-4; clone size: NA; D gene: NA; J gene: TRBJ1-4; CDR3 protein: ASSPTSGASGEKLF
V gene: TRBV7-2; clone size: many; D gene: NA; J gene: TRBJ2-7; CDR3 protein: ASSPWTDSYEQY
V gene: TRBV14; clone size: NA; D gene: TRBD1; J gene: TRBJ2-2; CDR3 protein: ASRRQGAGELF
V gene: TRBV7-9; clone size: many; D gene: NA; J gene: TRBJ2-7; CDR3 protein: ASSWGSYEQY
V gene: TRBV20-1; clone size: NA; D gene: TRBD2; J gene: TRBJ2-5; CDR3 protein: SAPRLAGGLETQY
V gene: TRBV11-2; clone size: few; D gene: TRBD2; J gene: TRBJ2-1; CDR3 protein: ASSLRASGNWNEQF